The entry below gives a single TCR beta chain sequence along with its context. This CDR3 is also generated by other DNA sequences in the sample. Patients of the Seattle cohort, enrolled during active infection, were followed longitudinally. This specimen comes from a study of blood T cell repertoires in COVID-19. Whole-study context: Material from acute and convalescent COVID-19 was sourced from the United States, Italy and Spain.

Trimming pared 1 base from V and 3 bases from J, leaving 5 bases between. CDR1 and CDR2 from the germline V gene are KGHSH and LQKENI. CDR3 size: 13 residues. As originally analysed: Researchers report that nucleated cell counts were estimated from reference gene primer amplification. Only in-frame clones appear in the TCRdb table, and some are missing; sequencing was by immunoSEQ multiplex PCR. That table is the source of V, J and clone size, and D and trimming were worked out from the DNA. The sample shows 260,000 or so clones, around 81% of them seen only once. This chain links TRBV18 with TRBJ2-3; D uncertain. This clonotype was obtained from a woman aged 80 or over with COVID-19, enrolled during active disease. The source material was peripheral blood. In DNA form, the CDR3 reads TGTGCCAGCTCACCACGAGGAACAGATACGCAGTATTTT. Translated, it gives CASSPRGTDTQYF.